One and the same sample provided the 32 T cell receptor beta chains below, sequenced in a study of ipilimumab plus nivolumab after autologous stem cell transplantation. TCRdb's table, derived via immunoSEQ multiplex PCR, lists solely in-frame clones and lacks some. The sample carries around 9,300 clones, over 60% recorded once. The sample here was PBMCs, taken in a trial of ipilimumab plus nivolumab as post-transplant consolidation. All receptors derive from a female donor with multiple myeloma.

The chain is built from TRBV5-1 and TRBJ2-3; no clear D. CDR3 length equals 12 residues. Trimming removed 0 bases at V and 4 bases at J, with 3 bases between. The V gene's germline CDR1 is SGHRS and CDR2 YFSETQ. The CDR3 region is CASSLGADTQYF. The CDR3 region has the DNA TGCGCCAGCAGCTTGGGAGCAGATACGCAGTATTTT.

The genes are TRBV5-1 and TRBJ1-2; maybe TRBD1 (5 bases). The CDR3 loop spans 17 amino acids. Germline values: CDR1 SGHRS, CDR2 YFSETQ. The V end lost 2 bases, the J end lost 4 bases, and 21 bases lay between the germline ends. The CDR3 DNA sequence: TGCGCCAGCAGCTTCGATATTACGGGGCTCGAAAGCTATGGCTACACCTTC. Its protein is CASSFDITGLESYGYTF.

The V gene is TRBV7-8, the J gene TRBJ2-2, with 11 bases fitting TRBD2. Germline trimming cut 4 bases from V and 4 bases from J; bases unmatched to any gene: 8. CDR3 length equals 17 residues. CDR1 SGHVS and CDR2 FQNEAQ come from the germline V gene. The CDR3 loop reads CASSSRGTSGSTGELFF. The CDR3 DNA reads as TGTGCCAGCAGCTCGAGGGGGACTAGCGGTAGCACCGGGGAGCTGTTTTTT.

This clone appeared once. The DNA of the CDR3 is TGTGCCAGCAGGAAACAGGGAACTGAAGCTTTCTTT. Residues: CASRKQGTEAFF. J is TRBJ1-1 and V is TRBV7-3, with D maybe TRBD1 (6 bases). The germline V gene encodes CDR1 SGHTA and CDR2 FQGTGA. The CDR3 runs to 12 residues. V was shortened by 6 bases and J by 5 bases, with 10 bases between the two germline ends.

The rearrangement uses TRBV11-2 and TRBJ2-1; TRBD2 agrees at 12 bases. The length of the CDR3 is 19 residues. V lost 5 bases, J lost 0 bases, and 11 bases stayed unmatched. The germline CDR1 and CDR2 sequences are SGHAT and FQNNGV. CDR3 coding DNA: TGTGCCAGCAGCCTAATTCCGGGACTAGCGGGCAGCTCCTACAATGAGCAGTTCTTC. It is translated as CASSLIPGLAGSSYNEQFF. Variable domain in full (rest from reference TRBV11-2 and TRBJ2-1): EAGVAQSPRYKIIEKRQSVAFWCNPISGHATLYWYQQILGQGPKLLIQFQNNGVVDDSQLPKDRFSAERLKGVDSTLKIQPAKLEDSAVYLCASSLIPGLAGSSYNEQFFGPGTRLTVL.

DNA for the CDR3: TGTGCCAGCAGCAAAGCGCTTTGGCAGCAAAAGATAGCCAAAAACATTCAGTACTTC. Its protein is CASSKALWQQKIAKNIQYF. V usage is TRBV21-1 and J usage is TRBJ2-4. TRBV21-1 is shown as a pseudogene. This CDR3 spans 19 amino acids.

The chain combines TRBV15 with TRBJ1-2, with a weak D call TRBD1 (6 bases). CDR1 is LNHNV and CDR2 is YYDKDF in the germline V gene (reference sequence). V gave up 6 bases and J gave up 4 bases, with 12 bases separating them. The CDR3 extends over 13 amino acids. The CDR3 region has the DNA TGTGCCACCAGACAGGAGGGGGGCTATGGCTACACCTTC. Its translation: CATRQEGGYGYTF.

The rearrangement links TRBV11-2 to TRBJ2-1; 9 bases are shared with TRBD2. The V segment lost 5 bases and the J segment 9 bases; nucleotides outside the gene matches: 5. Per the germline V gene, CDR1 is SGHAT and CDR2 is FQNNGV. The CDR3 spans 13 residues. DNA for the CDR3: TGTGCCAGCAGCGAGGGACTAGCCATTGAGCAGTTCTTC. Translation gives CASSEGLAIEQFF.

The V call is TRBV27, the J call TRBJ2-2; D uncertain. Trimming took off 1 base at V and 8 bases at J, with 8 bases between the two ends. Germline CDR1 is MNHEY and CDR2 is SMNVEV (reference sequence). The CDR3 length is 13 residues. CDR3 bases: TGTGCCAGCAGTTTATTAGGTGGAGGGGAGCTGTTTTTT. Its translation: CASSLLGGGELFF.

The chain links TRBV19 to TRBJ1-2; D is unclear. This CDR3 has 14 residues. Germline V gene data show CDR1 as LNHDA and CDR2 as SQIVND (reference sequence). Trimming took off 3 bases at V and 3 bases at J, with 11 bases between the two ends. CDR3 nucleotide sequence: TGTGCCAGTAGTATGTTAACCGGGGACTATGGCTACACCTTC. It specifies CASSMLTGDYGYTF.

This rearrangement joins TRBV10-3 to TRBJ1-4; D ambiguous. CDR3 length: 15 amino acids. Germline loops: CDR1 ENHRY, CDR2 SYGVKD. V lost 3 bases and J lost 8, with 16 bases in between. The CDR3 DNA reads as TGTGCCATCAGTGACGGGGAACGGTTGGTGGAAAAACTGTTTTTT. It codes for CAISDGERLVEKLFF.

V gene TRBV5-1 combines with J gene TRBJ1-1, with D perhaps matching TRBD1 (6 bases). Germline V gene sequence: CDR1 SGHRS, CDR2 YFSETQ. This CDR3 is 14 amino acids long. V shed 0 bases and J shed 4 bases, with 10 bases lying between them. This chain's CDR3 is CASSLAGTITEAFF. In DNA form, the CDR3 reads TGCGCCAGCAGCTTGGCGGGGACAATCACTGAAGCTTTCTTT. Full variable domain (missing parts from reference TRBV5-1 and TRBJ1-1): KAGVTQTPRYLIKTRGQQVTLSCSPISGHRSVSWYQQTPGQGLQFLFEYFSETQRNKGNFPGRFSGRQFSNSRSEMNVSTLELGDSALYLCASSLAGTITEAFFGQGTRLTVV.

Concerning this clone: Germline is not matched at one junction end, which may reflect a read error. This chain uses TRBV5-5 with TRBJ2-7; D may match TRBD1 or TRBD2 (6 bases each). The length of the CDR3 is 15 residues. Germline V gives CDR1 SGHKS, CDR2 YYEKEE (reference sequence). The CDR3 nucleotides are TGCGCCAGCAGCCCAGACCCGGAGGGGGGCCCCGAGCAGTACTTC. It encodes CASSPDPEGGPEQYF.

The rearrangement joins TRBV27 to TRBJ2-1; possibly TRBD1 for D (5 bases). With 5 bases removed from V and 9 bases from J, the gap between germline ends came to 11 bases. Germline V gives CDR1 MNHEY, CDR2 SMNVEV (reference sequence). The CDR3 sequence is 12 residues long. The CDR3 protein is CASSVPRGEQFF. CDR3 sequence (DNA): TGTGCCAGCAGTGTCCCTAGGGGTGAGCAGTTCTTC.

The V call is TRBV18, the J call TRBJ2-5, with 8 bases fitting TRBD2. The J call is doubtful: the DNA matches TRBJ2-7 better. The germline CDR1 and CDR2 sequences are KGHSH and LQKENI. There are 15 residues in the CDR3. The CDR3 region is CASSRSGREPYEQYF. The CDR3 nucleotides are TGTGCCAGCTCACGAAGCGGGAGAGAGCCCTACGAGCAGTACTTC.

V usage is TRBV19 and J usage is TRBJ1-2; 8 nucleotides align to TRBD1. Trimming removed 7 bases from V and 3 bases from J; junction bases left unmatched: 7. Germline V gene lookup returns CDR1 LNHDA and CDR2 SQIVND (reference sequence). The CDR3 has 14 amino acids. The CDR3 loop is CASMTQGEDYGYTF. DNA for the CDR3: TGTGCCAGTATGACACAGGGGGAGGACTATGGCTACACCTTC.

The chain links TRBV23-1 to TRBJ2-7; D is perhaps TRBD1 (6 bases). TRBV23-1 falls under the ORF class, with uncertain function. V was shortened by 2 bases and J by 2 bases, with 10 bases between the two germline ends. CDR3 length: 14 amino acids. CDR3 DNA: TGCGCCAGCAGTCAAGGACAGATAACCTACGAGCAGTACTTC. The encoded protein is CASSQGQITYEQYF.

This chain connects TRBV19 to TRBJ2-1, with 7 nucleotides matching TRBD2. The CDR3 has 16 amino acids. V was pared by 8 bases and J by 2 bases, with 12 bases of the junction left unmatched. Germline CDR1 LNHDA, CDR2 SQIVND (reference sequence). CDR3 sequence: CASGESGGGPYNEQFF. In DNA form, the CDR3 reads TGTGCCAGTGGGGAGTCGGGAGGCGGCCCCTACAATGAGCAGTTCTTC.

The rearrangement uses TRBV9 and TRBJ1-2; 8 bases are a match to TRBD1. Germline-derived CDR1 and CDR2 are SGDLS and YYNGEE. The CDR3 length is 17 residues. The V gene end was trimmed by 1 base and the J gene end by 7 bases; junction bases not matched to a gene: 15. The CDR3 nucleotides are TGTGCCAGCAGCGTAACCTACCCCGGCAGGGGGCAATCTGGCTACACCTTC. Amino acid sequence: CASSVTYPGRGQSGYTF.

V gene TRBV30 combines with J gene TRBJ2-1, with 7 bases lining up with TRBD1. Unmatched junction bases numbered 5, after V lost 3 bases and J lost 6 bases. The germline CDR1 and CDR2 sequences are GTSNPN and SVGIG (reference sequence). This CDR3 spans 13 amino acids. DNA of the CDR3: TGTGCCTGGAGCACAGGGGATTTCAATGAGCAGTTCTTC. This translates into CAWSTGDFNEQFF.

V and J are TRBV27 and TRBJ2-1; D is unresolved. Germline CDR1 MNHEY, CDR2 SMNVEV (reference sequence). The V end was cut by 3 bases, the J end by 1 base, with 19 bases between. The CDR3 is 18 amino acids. The CDR3, as DNA: TGTGCCAGCAGTTTGTCGCCCATGGCGGTAATTTCCTACAATGAGCAGTTCTTC. It codes for CASSLSPMAVISYNEQFF.

This rearrangement joins TRBV6-4 to TRBJ2-7; the match to TRBD1 covers 12 bases. V trimming: 0 bases; J trimming: 0 bases; junction bases outside the gene matches: 12. The germline CDR1 and CDR2 sequences are MRHNA and SNTAGT. CDR3 length: 20 residues. CDR3 protein: CASSDSRDRGPNHSSYEQYF. The CDR3 bases are TGTGCCAGCAGTGACTCTCGGGACAGGGGGCCCAACCATTCCTCCTACGAGCAGTACTTC.

The V call is TRBV5-4, the J call TRBJ2-1, with 10 bases aligning to TRBD2. J was trimmed by 10 bases and V by 1 base; bases with no gene match: 8. The V gene's germline CDR1 is SGHNT and CDR2 YYREEE (reference sequence). This CDR3 spans 15 amino acids. CDR3: CASSLKLAGFSEQFF. The CDR3 DNA follows: TGTGCCAGCAGCTTGAAACTAGCGGGATTTTCCGAGCAGTTCTTC. Drawing the rest from reference TRBV5-4 and TRBJ2-1, the complete variable domain is ETGVTQSPTHLIKTRGQQVTLRCSSQSGHNTVSWYQQALGQGPQFIFQYYREEENGRGNFPPRFSGLQFPNYSSELNVNALELDDSALYLCASSLKLAGFSEQFFGPGTRLTVL.

This clone was picked up a small number of times. CDR3: CASSPDYNEQFF. The CDR3, as DNA: TGTGCCAGCAGTCCCGATTACAATGAGCAGTTCTTC. The gene calls are TRBV6-1 and TRBJ2-1; D is undetermined. The germline V gene encodes CDR1 MNHNS and CDR2 SASEGT. Trimming took 5 bases from V and 4 from J, leaving 6 bases between them. This CDR3 comprises 12 residues.

The chain uses TRBV5-1 and TRBJ1-2, with D possibly being TRBD1 (6 bases). CDR3 length: 14 amino acids. Germline lookup yields CDR1 SGHRS and CDR2 YFSETQ. Trimming left V 4 bases short and J 4 bases short, with 14 bases between. CDR3 region: CASSTRTDPYGYTF. The CDR3 DNA sequence: TGCGCCAGCAGCACACGGACAGATCCCTATGGCTACACCTTC.

This clone was seen more than once but under ten times. CDR3 bases: TGTGCCAGCAGCTCGGTAGGGGGTAACACTGAAGCTTTCTTT. This gives the protein CASSSVGGNTEAFF. The chain joins TRBV7-2 to TRBJ1-1, with D perhaps TRBD1 (6 bases). Trimming left V 4 bases short and J 2 bases short, with 11 bases between. Germline-derived CDR1 and CDR2 are SGHTA and FQGNSA. There are 14 residues in the CDR3.

This sequence joins TRBV11-1 and TRBJ2-7, with TRBD1 matching 7 bases. The germline CDR1 and CDR2 sequences are SGHAT and FQDESV (reference sequence). The length of the CDR3 is 12 residues. V lost 4 bases, J lost 6 bases, and 3 bases stayed unmatched. CDR3 in amino acids: CASSSQGLEQYF. CDR3 bases: TGTGCCAGCAGCTCACAGGGGCTCGAGCAGTACTTC. Variable domain in full (rest from reference TRBV11-1 and TRBJ2-7): EAEVAQSPRYKITEKSQAVAFWCDPISGHATLYWYRQILGQGPELLVQFQDESVVDDSQLPKDRFSAERLKGVDSTLKIQPAELGDSAMYLCASSSQGLEQYFGPGTRLTVT.

The genes are TRBV11-2 and TRBJ2-1; 12 bases fit TRBD2. The V gene's germline CDR1 is SGHAT and CDR2 FQNNGV. Trimming at V came to 4 bases and at J to 10 bases, leaving 5 bases not matched to a gene. This CDR3 spans 14 amino acids. The CDR3 loop is CASSSAGTSGEQFF. In DNA form, the CDR3 reads TGTGCCAGCAGCTCCGCCGGGACTAGCGGGGAGCAGTTCTTC.

This clone was observed once. This chain connects TRBV5-1 to TRBJ2-7, with TRBD2 matching 9 bases. Looked up from germline, CDR1 is SGHRS and CDR2 is YFSETQ. V shed 2 bases and J 5 bases; nucleotides not matched to a gene: 11. The length of the CDR3 is 16 residues. CDR3 DNA: TGCGCCAGCAGCTTTGGTCGTATGCGGGAGGGGGACGAGCAGTACTTC. Residues: CASSFGRMREGDEQYF.

This clone was found once. V is TRBV6-5 and J is TRBJ2-7; D is unclear. The germline V and J ends were trimmed by 0 bases and 2 bases, with 11 bases remaining between them. This CDR3 region has 15 residues. Germline V gives CDR1 MNHEY, CDR2 SVGAGI. The CDR3 loop is CASSYSHSGPYEQYF. The CDR3 nucleotides read TGTGCCAGCAGTTACTCACATTCTGGGCCCTACGAGCAGTACTTC.

The chain has TRBV4-1 and TRBJ2-3; either TRBD1 or TRBD2 may fit D (5 bases each). Germline assignment: CDR1 MGHRA and CDR2 YSYEKL. The length of the CDR3 is 16 residues. V was shortened by 1 base and J by 2 bases, with 13 bases between the two germline ends. Here the CDR3 DNA reads TGCGCCAGCAGCCAAGTAGGGTACGGGACCACAGATACGCAGTATTTT. Protein sequence: CASSQVGYGTTDTQYF.

V is TRBV7-9 and J is TRBJ2-1; the D is unclear. Germline CDR1 reads SEHNR; CDR2 reads FQNEAQ (reference sequence). The CDR3 runs to 13 residues. Between the trimmed V and J ends, which lost 0 bases and 7 bases, there was a span of 7 bases. The CDR3 DNA reads as TGTGCCAGCAGCTTAGCCATTGCGAATGAGCAGTTCTTC. This codes for CASSLAIANEQFF.